This T cell receptor beta chain was documented in a study of T cells after yellow fever vaccination. Overall study findings and caveats: In FACS-sorted repertoires, abundant clonotypes from the bulk population could appear as contaminants.

In TCRdb, the 5' RACE reads were re-called with MiXCR into one record per CDR3 protein. The sample contains hundreds of thousands of distinct CDR3 sequences, approximately 13% of which appear only once. There are a few counts of this clonotype. What it recognizes is unknown. V was shortened by 0 bases and J by 7 bases, with 13 bases between the two germline ends. Germline CDR1 reads SGHRS; CDR2 reads YFSETQ. The CDR3 totals 15 residues. J is TRBJ2-2 and V is TRBV5-1, with a tentative D call TRBD1 (5 bases). The receptor's source is a man aged 25-40 years who received the YFV17D yellow fever vaccine. The material was PBMCs, obtained on the day of the yellow fever booster vaccination. CDR3 in amino acids: CASSLAVGASGELFF. Here the CDR3 DNA reads TGCGCCAGCAGCTTGGCCGTAGGGGCCAGCGGGGAGCTGTTTTTT. The full variable domain, rest sourced from reference TRBV5-1 and TRBJ2-2, is KAGVTQTPRYLIKTRGQQVTLSCSPISGHRSVSWYQQTPGQGLQFLFEYFSETQRNKGNFPGRFSGRQFSNSRSEMNVSTLELGDSALYLCASSLAVGASGELFFGEGSRLTVL.